This T cell receptor (beta chain) was retrieved from a study of tumor and adjacent non-tumor tissue in lung cancer. The study, taken as a whole, reports: Shorter survival was associated with higher TCR diversity in tumors.

Per germline, CDR1 MNHNS and CDR2 SASEGT. This CDR3 contains 13 residues. No cell sorting was done before RNA was extracted from the tissue. This clonotype has only one observation. Its cognate antigen is unknown. Compared with germline, one end of the junction differs, possibly owing to a read error. A modified ARM-PCR protocol with three rounds of nested PCR amplified TCRbeta. TCRdb independently ran MiXCR on the multiplex PCR reads; one entry per CDR3 protein. The sample yields over 110,000 distinct CDR3 sequences, approximately 70% seen once. The chain is built from TRBV6-1 and TRBJ2-3, with D unresolved. The material sequenced was lung tumor tissue. The receptor comes from a man in his 60s with small cell lung cancer. CDR3 sequence: CACSAVTSDTQYF. CDR3 DNA: TGTGCCTGCAGTGCCGTGACCTCAGATACGCAGTATTTT.